Reported below is one T cell receptor beta chain. The antigen is undetermined. Clones were read by immunoSEQ multiplex PCR, and TCRdb kept only the in-frame ones, dropping some. Of 100,000 to 150,000 clones in the sample, more than 80% were seen once. The sample belongs to a study of radiotherapy plus CTLA-4 blockade in lung cancer. For the study at large: There were objective responses in roughly 18% of patients, and around 32% had disease control. Study conclusions and caveats: In blood, TCR clones derived from the tumor expanded after radiotherapy plus ipilimumab.

This CDR3 spans 14 amino acids. Germline V lookup: CDR1 SQVTM, CDR2 ANQGSEA. Trimming shortened V by 1 base and J by 1 base, and 10 bases separated the two germline ends. This clonotype was sampled from a human donor with non-small cell lung cancer that progressed on radiotherapy plus ipilimumab. The sample in question was peripheral blood, obtained from a patient treated with radiotherapy plus ipilimumab. V gene TRBV29-1 combines with J gene TRBJ1-1, with D possibly being TRBD1 (5 bases). Here the CDR3 DNA reads TGCAGCGTTGAAGGCACCAGGGAGAACACTGAAGCTTTCTTT. This codes for CSVEGTRENTEAFF.